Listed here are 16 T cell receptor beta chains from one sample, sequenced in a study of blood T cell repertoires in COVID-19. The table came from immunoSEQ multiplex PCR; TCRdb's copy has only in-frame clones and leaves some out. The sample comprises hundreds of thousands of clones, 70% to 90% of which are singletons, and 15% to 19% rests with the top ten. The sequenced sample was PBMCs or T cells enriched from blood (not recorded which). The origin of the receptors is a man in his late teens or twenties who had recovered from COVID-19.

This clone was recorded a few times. DNA of the CDR3: TGTGCCAGTAGTATAGAGATGACACAGCCTTATGGCTACACCTTC. Translation gives CASSIEMTQPYGYTF. This chain joins TRBV19 and TRBJ1-2; D gene unclear. V was pared by 0 bases and J by 5 bases, with 13 bases between. This CDR3 spans 15 amino acids. CDR1 is LNHDA and CDR2 is SQIVND in the germline V gene (reference sequence).

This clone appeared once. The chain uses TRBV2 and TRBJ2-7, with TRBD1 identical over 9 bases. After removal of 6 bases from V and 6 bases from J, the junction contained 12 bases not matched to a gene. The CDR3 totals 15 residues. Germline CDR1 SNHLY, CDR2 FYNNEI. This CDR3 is CASRRGSTGGGEQYF. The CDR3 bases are TGTGCCAGCAGGAGAGGCTCGACAGGGGGAGGCGAGCAGTACTTC.

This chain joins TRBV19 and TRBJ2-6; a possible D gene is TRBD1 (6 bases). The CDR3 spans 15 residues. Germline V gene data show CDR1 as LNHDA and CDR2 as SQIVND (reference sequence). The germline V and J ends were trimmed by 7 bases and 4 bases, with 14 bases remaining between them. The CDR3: CASTTGLAGANVLTF. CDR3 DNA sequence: TGTGCCAGTACCACAGGGTTGGCGGGGGCCAACGTCCTGACTTTC.

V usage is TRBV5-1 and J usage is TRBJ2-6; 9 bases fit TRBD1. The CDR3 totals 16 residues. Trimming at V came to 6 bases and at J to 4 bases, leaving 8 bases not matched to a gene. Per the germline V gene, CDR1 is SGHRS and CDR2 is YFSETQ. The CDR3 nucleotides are TGCGCCAGCACACCACAGGGGGCGCCGGGGGCCAACGTCCTGACTTTC. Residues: CASTPQGAPGANVLTF.

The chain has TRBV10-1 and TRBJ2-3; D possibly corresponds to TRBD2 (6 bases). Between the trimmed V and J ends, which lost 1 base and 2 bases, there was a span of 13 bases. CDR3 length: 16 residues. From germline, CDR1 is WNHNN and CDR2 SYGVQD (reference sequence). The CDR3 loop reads CASSEYSGEPTDTQYF. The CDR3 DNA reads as TGCGCCAGCAGTGAGTATTCGGGGGAACCCACAGATACGCAGTATTTT.

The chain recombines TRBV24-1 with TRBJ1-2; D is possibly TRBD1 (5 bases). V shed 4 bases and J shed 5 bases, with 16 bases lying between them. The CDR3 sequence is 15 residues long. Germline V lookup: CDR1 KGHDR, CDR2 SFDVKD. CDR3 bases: TGTGCCACCAGTGACCCCCGTGCAGGGAATTATGGCTACACCTTC. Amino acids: CATSDPRAGNYGYTF.

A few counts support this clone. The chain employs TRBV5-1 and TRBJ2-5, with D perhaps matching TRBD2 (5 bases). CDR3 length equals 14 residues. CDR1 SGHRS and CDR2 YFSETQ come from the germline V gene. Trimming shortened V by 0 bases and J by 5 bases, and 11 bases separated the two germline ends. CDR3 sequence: CASSLVGGGETQYF. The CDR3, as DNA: TGCGCCAGCAGCTTGGTCGGCGGCGGGGAGACCCAGTACTTC. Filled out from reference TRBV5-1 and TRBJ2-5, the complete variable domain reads KAGVTQTPRYLIKTRGQQVTLSCSPISGHRSVSWYQQTPGQGLQFLFEYFSETQRNKGNFPGRFSGRQFSNSRSEMNVSTLELGDSALYLCASSLVGGGETQYFGPGTRLLVL.

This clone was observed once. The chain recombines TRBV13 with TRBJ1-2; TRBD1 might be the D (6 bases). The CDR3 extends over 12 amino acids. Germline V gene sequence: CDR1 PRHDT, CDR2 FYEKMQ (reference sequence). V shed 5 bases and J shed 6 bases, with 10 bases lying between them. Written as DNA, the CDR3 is TGTGCCAGCAGCAACAGGGTCCATGGCTACACCTTC. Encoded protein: CASSNRVHGYTF.

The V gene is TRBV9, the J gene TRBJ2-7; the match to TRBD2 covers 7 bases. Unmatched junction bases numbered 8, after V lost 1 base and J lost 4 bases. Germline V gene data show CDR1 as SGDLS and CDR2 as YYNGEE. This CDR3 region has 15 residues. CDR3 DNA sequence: TGTGCCAGCAGCGTAACCGGCGGGAGTTGGTACGAGCAGTACTTC. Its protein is CASSVTGGSWYEQYF.

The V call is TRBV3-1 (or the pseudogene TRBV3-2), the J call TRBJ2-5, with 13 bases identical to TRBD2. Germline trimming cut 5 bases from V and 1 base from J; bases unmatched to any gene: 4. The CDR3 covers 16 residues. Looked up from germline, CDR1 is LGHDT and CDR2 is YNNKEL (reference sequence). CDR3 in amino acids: CASSGGTSGTQETQYF. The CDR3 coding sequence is TGTGCCAGCAGCGGTGGGACTAGCGGGACCCAAGAGACCCAGTACTTC.

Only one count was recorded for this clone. The CDR3 DNA sequence: TGTGCCAGCAGAACAGCGGGTAGCACAGATACGCAGTATTTT. Its protein is CASRTAGSTDTQYF. V usage is TRBV27 and J usage is TRBJ2-3; tentatively, D is TRBD2 (6 bases). Trimming removed 6 bases from V and 0 bases from J, with 10 bases in between. The CDR3 is 14 amino acids. Germline V gene lookup returns CDR1 MNHEY and CDR2 SMNVEV (reference sequence).

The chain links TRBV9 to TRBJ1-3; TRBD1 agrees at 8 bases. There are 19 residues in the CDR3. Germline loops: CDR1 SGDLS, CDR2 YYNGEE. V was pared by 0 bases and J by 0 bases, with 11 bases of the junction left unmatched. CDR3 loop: CASSVGLGDRIHSGNTIYF. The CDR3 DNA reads TGTGCCAGCAGCGTAGGATTGGGGGACAGGATACACTCTGGAAACACCATATATTTT.

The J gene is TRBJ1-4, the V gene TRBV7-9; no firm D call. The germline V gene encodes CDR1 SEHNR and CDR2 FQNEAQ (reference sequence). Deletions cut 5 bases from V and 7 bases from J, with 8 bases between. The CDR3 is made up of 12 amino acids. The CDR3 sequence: CASSPGGEKLFF. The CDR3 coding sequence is TGTGCCAGCAGCCCAGGAGGTGAAAAACTGTTTTTT.

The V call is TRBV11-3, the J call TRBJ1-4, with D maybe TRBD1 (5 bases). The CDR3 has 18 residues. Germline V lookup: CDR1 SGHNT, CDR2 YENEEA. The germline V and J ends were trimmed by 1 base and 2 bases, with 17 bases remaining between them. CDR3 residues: CASSLVVVLGGTNEKLFF. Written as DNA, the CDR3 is TGTGCCAGCAGCTTAGTAGTTGTATTGGGGGGTACTAATGAAAAACTGTTTTTT.

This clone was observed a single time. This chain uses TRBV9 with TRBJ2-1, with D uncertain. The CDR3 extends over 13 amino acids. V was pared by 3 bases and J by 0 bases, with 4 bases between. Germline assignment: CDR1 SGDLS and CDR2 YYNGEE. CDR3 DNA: TGTGCCAGCAGCGCCAGCTCCTACAATGAGCAGTTCTTC. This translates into CASSASSYNEQFF.

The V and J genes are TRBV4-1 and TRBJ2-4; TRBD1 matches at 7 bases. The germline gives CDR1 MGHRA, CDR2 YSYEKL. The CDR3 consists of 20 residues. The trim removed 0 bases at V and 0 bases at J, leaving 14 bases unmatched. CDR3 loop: CASSQERGQLYPIAKNIQYF. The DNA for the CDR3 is TGCGCCAGCAGCCAAGAAAGGGGGCAGCTATATCCGATAGCCAAAAACATTCAGTACTTC.